This T cell receptor beta chain was captured in a study of blood T cell repertoires in COVID-19. This clone occurred a few times. The CDR3 length is 13 residues. V lost 5 bases and J lost 9, with 14 bases in between. Looked up from germline, CDR1 is SGHTA and CDR2 is FQGTGA. In the authors' workflow: Reference gene primer amplification gave estimated nucleated cell counts. Profiling relied on immunoSEQ multiplex PCR, and the TCRdb table lists in-frame clones only, not all of them. D and trimming come from the DNA, and the V and J calls and clone size come from that table. Here the sample spans under 300,000 clones, 84% being singletons.

Sequencing input: peripheral blood. V usage is TRBV7-3 and J usage is TRBJ1-5; D is uncertain. The TCR was taken from a woman in her thirties or forties who had recovered from COVID-19. CDR3 loop: CASSAGRSGPQHF. The CDR3 DNA sequence: TGTGCCAGCAGCGCTGGGAGGTCTGGGCCCCAGCATTTT.